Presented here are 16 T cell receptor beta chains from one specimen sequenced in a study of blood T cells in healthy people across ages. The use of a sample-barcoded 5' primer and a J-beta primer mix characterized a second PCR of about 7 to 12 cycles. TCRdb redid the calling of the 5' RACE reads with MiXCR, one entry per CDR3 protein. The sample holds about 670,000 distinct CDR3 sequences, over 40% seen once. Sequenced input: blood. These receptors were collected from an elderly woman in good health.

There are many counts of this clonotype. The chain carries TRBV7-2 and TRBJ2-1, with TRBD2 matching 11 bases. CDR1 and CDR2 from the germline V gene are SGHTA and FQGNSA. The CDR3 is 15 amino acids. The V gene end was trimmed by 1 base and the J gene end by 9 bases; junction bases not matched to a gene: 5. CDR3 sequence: CASSLGLAGGIEQFF. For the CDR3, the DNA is TGTGCCAGCAGCTTAGGGCTAGCGGGGGGAATTGAGCAGTTCTTC.

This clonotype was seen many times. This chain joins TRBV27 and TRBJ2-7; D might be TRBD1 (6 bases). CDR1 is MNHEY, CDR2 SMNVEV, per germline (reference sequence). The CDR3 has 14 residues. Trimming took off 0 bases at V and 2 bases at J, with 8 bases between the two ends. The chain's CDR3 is CASSLSWTAYEQYF. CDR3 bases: TGTGCCAGCAGTTTATCTTGGACAGCCTACGAGCAGTACTTC.

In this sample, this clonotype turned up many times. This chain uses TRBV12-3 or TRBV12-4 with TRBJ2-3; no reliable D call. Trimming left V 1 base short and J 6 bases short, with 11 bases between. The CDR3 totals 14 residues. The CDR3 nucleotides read TGTGCCAGCAGTTTAGACAGCGCACGGGATACGCAGTATTTT. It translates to CASSLDSARDTQYF.

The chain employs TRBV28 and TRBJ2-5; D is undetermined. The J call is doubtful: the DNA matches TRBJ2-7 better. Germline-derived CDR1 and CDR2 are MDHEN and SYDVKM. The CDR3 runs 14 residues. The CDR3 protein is CASSPPRDGYEQYF. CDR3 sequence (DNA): TGTGCCAGCAGCCCACCCCGTGATGGGTACGAGCAGTACTTC.

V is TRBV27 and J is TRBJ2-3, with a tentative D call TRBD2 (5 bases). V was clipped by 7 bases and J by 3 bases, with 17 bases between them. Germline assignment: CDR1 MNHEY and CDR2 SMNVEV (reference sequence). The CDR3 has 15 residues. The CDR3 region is CASKEWEMGTDTQYF. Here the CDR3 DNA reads TGTGCCAGCAAGGAGTGGGAGATGGGAACAGATACGCAGTATTTT.

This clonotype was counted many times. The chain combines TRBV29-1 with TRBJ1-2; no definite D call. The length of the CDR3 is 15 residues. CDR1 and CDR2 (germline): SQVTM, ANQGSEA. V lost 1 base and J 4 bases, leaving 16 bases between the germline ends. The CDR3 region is CSVEGSDLVSYGYTF. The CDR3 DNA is TGCAGCGTTGAAGGATCGGATCTCGTATCCTATGGCTACACCTTC.

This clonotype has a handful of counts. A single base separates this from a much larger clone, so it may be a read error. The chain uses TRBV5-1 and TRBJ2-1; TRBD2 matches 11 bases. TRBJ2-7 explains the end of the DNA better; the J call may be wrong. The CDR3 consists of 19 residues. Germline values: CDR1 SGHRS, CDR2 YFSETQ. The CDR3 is CASSLSPSGGRSSYNEQYF. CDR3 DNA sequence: TGCGCCAGCAGCTTGTCGCCTAGCGGGGGGCGAAGCTCCTACAATGAGCAGTACTTC.

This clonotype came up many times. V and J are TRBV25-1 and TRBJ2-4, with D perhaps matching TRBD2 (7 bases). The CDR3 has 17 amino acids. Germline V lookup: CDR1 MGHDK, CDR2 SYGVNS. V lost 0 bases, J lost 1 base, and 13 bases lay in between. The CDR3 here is CASSEYGGLYAKNIQYF. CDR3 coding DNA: TGTGCCAGCAGTGAATACGGGGGGCTGTACGCCAAAAACATTCAGTACTTC.

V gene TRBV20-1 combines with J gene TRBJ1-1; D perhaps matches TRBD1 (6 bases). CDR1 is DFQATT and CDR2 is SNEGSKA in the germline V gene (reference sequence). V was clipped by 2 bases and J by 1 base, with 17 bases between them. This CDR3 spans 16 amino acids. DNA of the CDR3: TGCAGTGCTAGAAGCCCTGGGGGACACTCGAACACTGAAGCTTTCTTT. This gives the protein CSARSPGGHSNTEAFF.

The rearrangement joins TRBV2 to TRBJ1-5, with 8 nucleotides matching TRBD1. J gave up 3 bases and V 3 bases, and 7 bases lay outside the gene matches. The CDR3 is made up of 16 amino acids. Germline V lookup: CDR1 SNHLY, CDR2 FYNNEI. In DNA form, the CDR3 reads TGTGCCAGCAGTGATCCCGGGACAGGCGCCAATCAGCCCCAGCATTTT. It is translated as CASSDPGTGANQPQHF.

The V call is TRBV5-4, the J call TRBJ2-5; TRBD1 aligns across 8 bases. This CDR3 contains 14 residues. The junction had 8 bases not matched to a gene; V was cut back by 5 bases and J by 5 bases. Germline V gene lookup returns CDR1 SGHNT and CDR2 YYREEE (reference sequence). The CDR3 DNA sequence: TGTGCCAGCAGGAGACAGGGGCCCCGGGAGACCCAGTACTTC. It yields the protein CASRRQGPRETQYF.

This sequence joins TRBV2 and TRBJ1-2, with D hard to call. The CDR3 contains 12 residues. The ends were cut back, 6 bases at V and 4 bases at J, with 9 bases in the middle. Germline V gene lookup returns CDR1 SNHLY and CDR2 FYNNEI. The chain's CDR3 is CASRAGSYGYTF. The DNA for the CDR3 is TGTGCCAGCAGGGCAGGTAGCTATGGCTACACCTTC.

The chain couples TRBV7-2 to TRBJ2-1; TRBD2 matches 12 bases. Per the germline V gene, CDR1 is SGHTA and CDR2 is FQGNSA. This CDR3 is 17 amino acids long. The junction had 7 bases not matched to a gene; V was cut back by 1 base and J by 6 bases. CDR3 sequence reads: CASSLGLAGGSVNEQFF. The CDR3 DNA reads TGTGCCAGCAGCTTAGGGCTAGCGGGAGGGAGCGTCAATGAGCAGTTCTTC.

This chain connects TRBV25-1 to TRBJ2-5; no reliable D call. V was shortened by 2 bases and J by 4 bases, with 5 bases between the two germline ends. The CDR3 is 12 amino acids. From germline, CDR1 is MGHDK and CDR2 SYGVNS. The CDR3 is CASSETGETQYF. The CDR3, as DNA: TGTGCCAGCAGTGAAACGGGAGAGACCCAGTACTTC.

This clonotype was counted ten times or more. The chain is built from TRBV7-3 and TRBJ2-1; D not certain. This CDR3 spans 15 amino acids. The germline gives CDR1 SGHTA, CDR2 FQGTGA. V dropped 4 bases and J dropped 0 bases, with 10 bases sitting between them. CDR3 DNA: TGTGCCAGCAGCTACCCAGGTAGCTCCTACAATGAGCAGTTCTTC. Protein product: CASSYPGSSYNEQFF.

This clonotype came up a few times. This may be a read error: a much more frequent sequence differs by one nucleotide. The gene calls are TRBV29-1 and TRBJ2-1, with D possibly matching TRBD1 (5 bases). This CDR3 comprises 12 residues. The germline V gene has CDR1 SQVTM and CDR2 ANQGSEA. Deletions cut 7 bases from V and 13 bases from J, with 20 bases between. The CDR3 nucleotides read TGCAGCGACCTTTGCAGGGCCCCCCCACAGTTCTTC. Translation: CSDLCRAPPQFF.